Sequencing of this T cell receptor (beta chain) was carried out in a study of cytomegalovirus exposure and HLA in healthy donors. The V gene's germline CDR1 is MGHRA and CDR2 YSYEKL. The ends lost 1 base at V and 2 bases at J; junction bases unmatched: 8. The CDR3 has 17 amino acids. Generated by immunoSEQ multiplex PCR, the TCRdb table keeps only in-frame clones and is missing some. The profile shows approximately 120,000 clones, 94% of them singletons. Only one count was recorded for this clone. This chain connects TRBV4-1 to TRBJ1-5, with TRBD1 matching over 7 bases. Sequencing used PBMCs. This receptor was taken from a woman aged 18 to 35 in good health and CMV-seronegative. The CDR3 reads CASSQATTGYGNQPQHF. The CDR3 nucleotides are TGCGCCAGCAGCCAAGCTACGACAGGGTATGGCAATCAGCCCCAGCATTTT.